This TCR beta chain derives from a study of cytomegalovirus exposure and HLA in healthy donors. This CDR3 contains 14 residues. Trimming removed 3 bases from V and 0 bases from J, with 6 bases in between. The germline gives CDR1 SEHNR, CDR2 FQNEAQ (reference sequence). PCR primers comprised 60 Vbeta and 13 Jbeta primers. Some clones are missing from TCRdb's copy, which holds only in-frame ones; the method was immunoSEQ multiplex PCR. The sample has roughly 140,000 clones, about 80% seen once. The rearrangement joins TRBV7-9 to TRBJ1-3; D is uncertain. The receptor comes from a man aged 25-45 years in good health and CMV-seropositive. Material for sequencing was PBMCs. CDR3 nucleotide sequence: TGTGCCAGCAGCTTCGACTACTCTGGAAACACCATATATTTT. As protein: CASSFDYSGNTIYF.